By share, the clone carrying this T cell receptor beta chain ranks as medium-sized. The entry originates in a study of low-dose radiotherapy and immunotherapy resistance in tumors. At the level of the study: 1 Gy per fraction was delivered to Cohort 2 every two weeks, for 13 Gy total over 26 weeks. Intravenous administration to patients comprised nivolumab at 240 mg every two weeks and ipilimumab at 1 mg/kg every six weeks. Dosing of intravenous cyclophosphamide at 200 mg/m2 occurred every two weeks and took place one day prior to radiation and immunotherapy.

The germline CDR1 and CDR2 sequences are MDHEN and SYDVKM. V lost 1 base, J lost 10 bases, and 8 bases stayed unmatched. CDR3 length equals 15 residues. Indicated time point: before trial treatment. TRAV- and TRBV-specific primers, spanning alpha and beta chains, primed first-strand cDNA. PCR amplification of the TCRs was performed with Phusion for 15 to 25 PCR cycles, and it relied on a constant-region primer together with a V-primer adapter. One entry per CDR3 protein results from TCRdb running MiXCR on the reads. The sample records roughly 39,000 distinct CDR3 sequences, around a third being singletons.

Sequencing used PBMCs, obtained before treatment. V usage is TRBV28 and J usage is TRBJ1-4; 8 positions match TRBD1. This TCR derives from a male donor with gallbladder cancer. The CDR3 DNA follows: TGTGCCAGCAGTTTATCCTTGGGACAGGAGGGAAAACTGTTTTTT. This gives the protein CASSLSLGQEGKLFF.